These 17 T cell receptor beta chains were sequenced from one sample in a study of blood T cell repertoires in COVID-19. TCRdb's table, derived via immunoSEQ multiplex PCR, lists solely in-frame clones and lacks some. The table shows 50,000 to 65,000 clones, with approximately 80% occurring only once. Sample: peripheral blood. The source is a woman between 45 and 60 years old with active or convalescent COVID-19.

V and J are TRBV24-1 and TRBJ2-5; TRBD2 is a possible D gene (5 bases). The V end was cut by 4 bases, the J end by 4 bases, with 12 bases between. The CDR3 has 14 amino acids. The germline V gene encodes CDR1 KGHDR and CDR2 SFDVKD. This CDR3 reads CATSDPTRVETQYF. For the CDR3, the DNA is TGTGCCACCAGTGACCCCACGCGGGTAGAGACCCAGTACTTC.

The J gene is TRBJ1-1, the V gene TRBV5-1; possibly TRBD1 for D (6 bases). V lost 4 bases and J 4 bases, leaving 14 bases between the germline ends. Germline CDR1 SGHRS, CDR2 YFSETQ. The CDR3 length is 14 residues. The CDR3 spells CASSAGTRGTEAFF. CDR3 nucleotide sequence: TGCGCCAGCAGCGCCGGGACCAGGGGCACTGAAGCTTTCTTT.

The V call is TRBV21-1, the J call TRBJ1-1. TRBV21-1 is noted as a pseudogene. CDR3 length: 12 residues. The chain's CDR3 is CASTPRDTEAFF. The CDR3 region has the DNA TGTGCCAGCACCCCGAGGGATACTGAAGCTTTCTTT.

The chain carries TRBV10-2 and TRBJ2-5; D is perhaps TRBD1 (7 bases). V lost 0 bases, J lost 5 bases, and 19 bases lay in between. There are 17 residues in the CDR3. Germline assignment: CDR1 WSHSY and CDR2 SAAADI. The chain's CDR3 is CASSESSRRGPRETQYF. The CDR3 DNA sequence: TGCGCCAGCAGTGAGTCTTCTAGGAGGGGGCCAAGGGAGACCCAGTACTTC.

The V call is TRBV29-1, the J call TRBJ2-3, with 9 nucleotides matching TRBD2. There are 13 residues in the CDR3. CDR1 is SQVTM and CDR2 is ANQGSEA in the germline V gene. V gave up 7 bases and J gave up 6 bases; unmatched junction bases: 8. The CDR3 loop is CSAARGLADTQYF. CDR3 bases: TGCAGCGCTGCAAGAGGACTAGCGGATACGCAGTATTTT.

The rearrangement uses TRBV7-3 and TRBJ2-1, with 9 bases identical to TRBD2. Germline values: CDR1 SGHTA, CDR2 FQGTGA. The V segment lost 3 bases and the J segment 7 bases; nucleotides outside the gene matches: 7. The CDR3 is 15 residues long. CDR3 residues: CASSFLAGRGNEQFF. In DNA, the CDR3 is TGTGCCAGCAGCTTCCTAGCGGGAAGGGGGAATGAGCAGTTCTTC.

The chain is built from TRBV29-1 and TRBJ1-1, with 10 nucleotides matching TRBD1. V trimming: 0 bases; J trimming: 10 bases; junction bases outside the gene matches: 11. From germline, CDR1 is SQVTM and CDR2 ANQGSEA. This CDR3 has 15 residues. The CDR3 DNA reads TGCAGCGTTGAAGATTATAAGGACAGGGGGTTTATAGCTTTCTTT. Translating it yields CSVEDYKDRGFIAFF.

This clone was detected ten times or more. CDR3 region: CASSFHRALDGYTF. The CDR3 bases are TGTGCCAGCAGCTTCCACAGAGCCCTTGATGGCTACACCTTC. The V call is TRBV11-2, the J call TRBJ1-2; D unresolved. Looked up from germline, CDR1 is SGHAT and CDR2 is FQNNGV. V lost 3 bases, J lost 6 bases, and 14 bases lay in between. This CDR3 has 14 amino acids. The complete variable domain, with remaining parts taken from reference TRBV11-2 and TRBJ1-2, reads EAGVAQSPRYKIIEKRQSVAFWCNPISGHATLYWYQQILGQGPKLLIQFQNNGVVDDSQLPKDRFSAERLKGVDSTLKIQPAKLEDSAVYLCASSFHRALDGYTFGSGTRLTVV.

The V call is TRBV7-8, the J call TRBJ1-1; D uncertain. The V end lost 1 base, the J end lost 4 bases, and 13 bases lay between the germline ends. The CDR3 spans 15 residues. Germline CDR1 reads SGHVS; CDR2 reads FQNEAQ. CDR3 amino acids: CASSLDPGGVTEAFF. The CDR3 DNA follows: TGTGCCAGCAGCTTAGACCCAGGCGGGGTCACTGAAGCTTTCTTT.

The genes are TRBV4-3 and TRBJ1-5; D is unclear. V shed 0 bases and J shed 3 bases, with 9 bases lying between them. Germline CDR1 is LGHNA and CDR2 is YSLEER. The CDR3 loop spans 15 amino acids. CDR3 in DNA: TGCGCCAGCAGCCAAGATTTTTACACCAATCAGCCCCAGCATTTT. As protein: CASSQDFYTNQPQHF.

This chain connects TRBV7-9 to TRBJ2-7; the D gene is possibly TRBD1 (5 bases). This CDR3 has 14 residues. Deletions cut 5 bases from V and 0 bases from J, with 11 bases between. Germline V gives CDR1 SEHNR, CDR2 FQNEAQ (reference sequence). The CDR3 bases are TGTGCCAGCAGCATGACAGCTTCCTCCTACGAGCAGTACTTC. Its translation: CASSMTASSYEQYF.

In this sample, this clone turned up once. This chain connects TRBV30 to TRBJ1-2, with TRBD1 as a possible D gene (5 bases). The V and J ends lost 0 bases and 2 bases respectively, with 10 bases between them. There are 14 residues in the CDR3. Germline loops: CDR1 GTSNPN, CDR2 SVGIG (reference sequence). The CDR3 region has the DNA TGTGCCTGGAGTGTGATACGACAGAACTATGGCTACACCTTC. Residues: CAWSVIRQNYGYTF. Drawing the rest from reference TRBV30 and TRBJ1-2, the complete variable domain is SQTIHQWPATLVQPVGSPLSLECTVEGTSNPNLYWYRQAAGRGLQLLFYSVGIGQISSEVPQNLSASRPQDRQFILSSKKLLLSDSGFYLCAWSVIRQNYGYTFGSGTRLTVV.

There are a few counts of this clone. The chain carries TRBV5-1 and TRBJ1-5; 7 bases match TRBD1. V lost 4 bases and J lost 3; bases outside the gene matches: 7. Germline V lookup: CDR1 SGHRS, CDR2 YFSETQ. This CDR3 contains 15 residues. In DNA form, the CDR3 reads TGCGCCAGCAGCACTACAGGGGCGGCCAATCAGCCCCAGCATTTT. Residues: CASSTTGAANQPQHF.

The rearrangement joins TRBV18 to TRBJ1-1, with 7 bases that match TRBD1. Germline CDR1 is KGHSH and CDR2 is LQKENI. The CDR3 extends over 14 amino acids. With V trimmed by 4 bases and J by 11 bases, 13 bases remained unmatched. The CDR3 is CASSRDSFTQGAFF. The CDR3 DNA sequence: TGTGCCAGCTCACGGGACAGTTTCACCCAGGGGGCTTTCTTT.

A note on this clone: A read error may produce the germline difference seen at one junction end. V and J are TRBV5-1 and TRBJ2-3; 7 positions match TRBD2. CDR1 and CDR2 (germline): SGHRS, YFSETQ. CDR3 length: 14 amino acids. The CDR3 region has the DNA TGCGCCAGCAGCTTGGTAGCGGGCACGGATACGCAGTATTTT. It is translated as CASSLVAGTDTQYF.

The chain employs TRBV19 and TRBJ2-7; D unresolved. The ends were cut back, 2 bases at V and 5 bases at J, with 16 bases in the middle. In germline, CDR1 is LNHDA, CDR2 SQIVND (reference sequence). The CDR3 consists of 15 residues. CDR3 in DNA: TGTGCCAGTAGTATAAATAACAACGGCGGTAACGAGCAGTACTTC. This sequence encodes CASSINNNGGNEQYF.

The V call is TRBV4-3, the J call TRBJ1-4, with TRBD1 matching over 10 bases. The trim removed 2 bases at V and 8 bases at J, leaving 11 bases unmatched. Germline CDR1 reads LGHNA; CDR2 reads YSLEER. The CDR3 covers 17 residues. The CDR3 region is CASSQILPGQGTEKLFF. CDR3 bases: TGCGCCAGCAGCCAAATCCTTCCGGGACAGGGGACGGAAAAACTGTTTTTT.